A single sample is the source of the 9 T cell receptor beta chains below, sequenced in a study of T cell responses to AZD1222 COVID-19 vaccine. Assay: immunoSEQ multiplex PCR; the TCRdb copy retains only in-frame clones and omits some. There are 100,000 to 150,000 clones in the sample; around 90% occur only once, and around 8% lies in the top ten. The source was peripheral blood, collected on day 0 of AZD1222 vaccination. The receptors originated from an adult in good health.

The chain joins TRBV10-3 to TRBJ2-5, with 7 positions matching TRBD1. The CDR3 consists of 15 residues. The germline V gene encodes CDR1 ENHRY and CDR2 SYGVKD. The ends lost 3 bases at V and 4 bases at J; junction bases unmatched: 8. The CDR3: CAISDPLQGRETQYF. CDR3 DNA: TGTGCCATCAGTGATCCATTACAGGGGAGAGAGACCCAGTACTTC.

This chain uses TRBV9 with TRBJ1-2; TRBD1 is a possible D gene (5 bases). V dropped 1 base and J dropped 1 base, with 14 bases sitting between them. CDR1 is SGDLS and CDR2 is YYNGEE in the germline V gene. The CDR3 extends over 16 amino acids. The CDR3 sequence is CASSVHDGQVNYGYTF. DNA for the CDR3: TGTGCCAGCAGCGTACACGATGGACAAGTTAACTATGGCTACACCTTC.

V gene TRBV5-8 combines with J gene TRBJ2-7; the D gene could be TRBD1 or TRBD2 (6 bases each). Per the germline V gene, CDR1 is SGHTS and CDR2 is YDEGEE. Trimming stripped 3 bases from V and 3 bases from J, with 16 bases between. This CDR3 comprises 15 residues. The CDR3 here is CASSSQQGGNYEQYF. The CDR3 bases are TGTGCCAGCAGCTCGCAACAAGGGGGGAACTACGAGCAGTACTTC.

The chain is built from TRBV10-3 and TRBJ1-5; 7 nucleotides match TRBD1. The CDR3 totals 13 residues. The V gene end was trimmed by 6 bases and the J gene end by 5 bases; junction bases not matched to a gene: 4. Per germline, CDR1 ENHRY and CDR2 SYGVKD. In DNA, the CDR3 is TGTGCCATCAGCGACAGGGTCGATCAGCCCCAGCATTTT. Its protein is CAISDRVDQPQHF.

The chain uses TRBV28 and TRBJ1-4; TRBD1 is a possible D gene (6 bases). This CDR3 is built from 15 residues. Germline CDR1 is MDHEN and CDR2 is SYDVKM. Trimming took off 1 base at V and 6 bases at J, with 12 bases between the two ends. DNA for the CDR3: TGTGCCAGCAGTTTATTGGGGGCCCTGGATGAAAAACTGTTTTTT. Protein product: CASSLLGALDEKLFF.

The genes are TRBV18 and TRBJ2-6; no firm D call. The ends were cut back, 5 bases at V and 0 bases at J, with 8 bases in the middle. Germline loops: CDR1 KGHSH, CDR2 LQKENI. The CDR3 is made up of 15 amino acids. This CDR3 is CASSSRSSGANVLTF. CDR3 in DNA: TGTGCCAGCTCATCGCGTTCCTCTGGGGCCAACGTCCTGACTTTC.

This clone has a single count. The chain employs TRBV5-6 and TRBJ1-5; 7 positions match TRBD1. Germline trimming cut 0 bases from V and 6 bases from J; bases unmatched to any gene: 3. The length of the CDR3 is 14 residues. The germline CDR1 and CDR2 sequences are SGHDT and YYEEEE. The CDR3 region is CASSLVSGGQPQHF. The DNA for the CDR3 is TGTGCCAGCAGCTTGGTGTCAGGGGGTCAGCCCCAGCATTTT.

The rearrangement uses TRBV10-2 and TRBJ1-1; TRBD1 aligns across 11 bases. This CDR3 has 15 residues. Germline CDR1 and CDR2: WSHSY and SAAADI. The V gene end was trimmed by 2 bases and the J gene end by 4 bases; junction bases not matched to a gene: 3. CDR3 nucleotides: TGCGCCAGCAGTGAGAGGGGGACAGGGGGCACTGAAGCTTTCTTT. It specifies CASSERGTGGTEAFF.

This clone was found a few times. The V and J genes are TRBV6-5 and TRBJ2-3, with TRBD2 as a possible D gene (7 bases). The CDR3 runs to 15 residues. V was shortened by 2 bases and J by 4 bases, with 13 bases between the two germline ends. The V gene's germline CDR1 is MNHEY and CDR2 SVGAGI. DNA for the CDR3: TGTGCCAGCAGTTACAGGGGGAGGGAGGCAGATACGCAGTATTTT. Translation: CASSYRGREADTQYF.